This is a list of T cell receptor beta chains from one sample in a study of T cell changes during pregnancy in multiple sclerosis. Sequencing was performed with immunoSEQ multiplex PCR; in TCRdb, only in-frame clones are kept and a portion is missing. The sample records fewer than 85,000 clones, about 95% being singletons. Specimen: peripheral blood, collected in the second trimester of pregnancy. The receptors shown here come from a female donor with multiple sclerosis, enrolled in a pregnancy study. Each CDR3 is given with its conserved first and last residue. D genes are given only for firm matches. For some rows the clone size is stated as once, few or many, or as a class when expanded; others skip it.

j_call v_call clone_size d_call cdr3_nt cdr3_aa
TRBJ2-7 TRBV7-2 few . TGTGCCAGCAGCGTGGGACTGGTTCTATACTACGAGCAGTACTTC CASSVGLVLYYEQYF
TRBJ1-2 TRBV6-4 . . TGTGCCAGCGCCGGAGGCCCGGGAGGCTACACCTTC CASAGGPGGYTF
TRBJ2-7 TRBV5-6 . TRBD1 TGTGCCAGCAGCTCGGGACAGGGCTACTCGAGCTCCTACGAGCAGTACTTC CASSSGQGYSSSYEQYF
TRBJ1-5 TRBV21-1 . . TGTGCCAGCAGCATTCGAAAGCCCAATTGGGGACACAATCAGCCCCAGCATTTT CASSIRKPNWGHNQPQHF
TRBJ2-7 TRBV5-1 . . TGCGCCAGCAGCTTCCCGGAGGGGCGTGTTAACGAGCAGTACTTC CASSFPEGRVNEQYF
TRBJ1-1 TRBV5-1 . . TGCGCCAGCAGCTCCCCGGGGATAGGGAGTCACACTGAAGCTTTCTTT CASSSPGIGSHTEAFF
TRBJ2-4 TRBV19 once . TGTGCCAGCAAAGCGGGAGCCAAAAACATTCAGTACTTC CASKAGAKNIQYF
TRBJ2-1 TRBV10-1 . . TGCGCCAGCAGTGATCTTGGAGTGAATGAGCAGTTCTTC CASSDLGVNEQFF
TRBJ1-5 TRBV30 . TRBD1 TGTGCCTGGAGTCCGGGACAGGGGTCCCAGCCCCAGCATTTT CAWSPGQGSQPQHF
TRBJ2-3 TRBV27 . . TGTGCCAGCAGCTCCGGGGGTCTAGCTAGCACAGATACGCAGTATTTT CASSSGGLASTDTQYF
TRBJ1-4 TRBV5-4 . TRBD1 TGTGCCTGGGGCAGGGGGAAGGATGAAAAACTGTTTTTT CAWGRGKDEKLFF
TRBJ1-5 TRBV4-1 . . TGCGCCAGCACGACTGGCCTATCTACAAATCAGCCCCAGCATTTT CASTTGLSTNQPQHF
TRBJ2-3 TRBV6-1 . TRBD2 TGTGCCAGCAGTCCTTTAGCGGGAGAGGCAGATACGCAGTATTTT CASSPLAGEADTQYF
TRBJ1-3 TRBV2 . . TGTGCCAGCAGCGAAAGCGTAGTTCAGGGCGGAAACACCATATATTTT CASSESVVQGGNTIYF
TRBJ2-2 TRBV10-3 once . TGTGCCATCAACGGGGACGGACAGTATACCGGGGAGCTGTTTTTT CAINGDGQYTGELFF
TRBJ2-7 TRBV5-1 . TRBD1 TGCGCCAGCAGCCGTTCCGGGACAGCGGATAACAACGAGCAGTACTTC CASSRSGTADNNEQYF
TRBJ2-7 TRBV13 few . TGTGCCAGCAGCTTCGGGAGCTCCTACGAGCAGTACTTC CASSFGSSYEQYF
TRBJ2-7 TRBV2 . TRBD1 TGTGCCAGCAGTGAGATCGGCAGGGGGAAGTACTTC CASSEIGRGKYF
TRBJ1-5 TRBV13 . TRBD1 TGTGCCAGCAGCTCCCGGACAGGGAATCAGCCCCAGCATTTT CASSSRTGNQPQHF
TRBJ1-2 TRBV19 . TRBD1 TGTGCCAGTAGTACCGTCAGACAGGGGTCTTTCTTCCCGGGCTACACCTTC CASSTVRQGSFFPGYTF
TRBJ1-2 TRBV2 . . TGTGCCAGCAGAGCGACCACCTATGGCTACACCTTC CASRATTYGYTF
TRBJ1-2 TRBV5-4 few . TGTGCCAGCAGCTTGGCCGGGAGTAACTATGGCTACACCTTC CASSLAGSNYGYTF
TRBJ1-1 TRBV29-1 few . TGCAGCGTTCCGGACAACGCGAACACTGAAGCTTTCTTT CSVPDNANTEAFF
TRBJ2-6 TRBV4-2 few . TGTGCCAGCAGCCAAGGACTAGCTGGGGCCAACGTCCTGACTTTC CASSQGLAGANVLTF
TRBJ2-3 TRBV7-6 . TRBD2 TGTGCCAGCAGCTCTAGCGGGAGGGCGATAGATACGCAGTATTTT CASSSSGRAIDTQYF
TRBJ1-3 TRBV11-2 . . TGTGCCAGCAGCCCCCCAGTCCGGGGCTCTGGAAACACCATATATTTT CASSPPVRGSGNTIYF
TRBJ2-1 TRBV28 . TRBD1 TGTGCCAGCAGTTTACACAGGGGCCAATATATTCTTAATGAGCAGTTCTTC CASSLHRGQYILNEQFF
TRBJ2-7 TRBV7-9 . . TGTGCCAGCTCCGGGGGTCACTCCCCCTACGAGCAGTACTTC CASSGGHSPYEQYF
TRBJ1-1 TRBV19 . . TGTGCCAGTAGTAGGCCACTACTATCGAACACTGAAGCTTTCTTT CASSRPLLSNTEAFF
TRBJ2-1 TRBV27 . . TGTGCCAGCAGTTTACGTGGGTCCCTGACCGTTGGCGGGAATGAGCAGTTCTTC CASSLRGSLTVGGNEQFF
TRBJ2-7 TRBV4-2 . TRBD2 TGTGCCAGCAGCCAAGTGGGTAGCGGGAGTTCCGAGCAGTACTTC CASSQVGSGSSEQYF
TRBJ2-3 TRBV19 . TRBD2 TGTGCCAGTAGTGTTCAGCGGGATCAGTCAGATACGCAGTATTTT CASSVQRDQSDTQYF
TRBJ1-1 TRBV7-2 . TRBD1 TGTGCCAGCAGCTTAGCTGGACAGGGAGCGGGCACTGAAGCTTTCTTT CASSLAGQGAGTEAFF
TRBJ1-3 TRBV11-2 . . TGTGCCAGCAGCTTACGGGGTTACACCATATATTTT CASSLRGYTIYF
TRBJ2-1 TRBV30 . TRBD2 TGTGCCTGGAGCTTTGCCCCTACCTCTAGCGGGAAAGCCTACAATGAGCAGTTCTTC CAWSFAPTSSGKAYNEQFF
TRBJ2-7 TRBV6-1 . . TGTGCCAGCAGTGCCTTAGGGGCGGTGGGGGGCGAGCAGTACTTC CASSALGAVGGEQYF
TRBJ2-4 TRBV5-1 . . TGCGCCAGCAGCTTGGGGCAGGGCTCCATACTGGCCAAAAACATTCAGTACTTC CASSLGQGSILAKNIQYF
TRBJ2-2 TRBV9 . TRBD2 TGTGCCAGCAGCGTAGCCCCGGGAGGGCGAACCGGGGAGCTGTTTTTT CASSVAPGGRTGELFF
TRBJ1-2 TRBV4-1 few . TGCGCCAGCAGCCAAGGGAGTTTCCAAACCTTTCCTAACTATGGCTACACCTTC CASSQGSFQTFPNYGYTF
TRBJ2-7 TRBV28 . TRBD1 TGTGCCAGCAGAGTCGACAGGGTCACATCCTACGAGCAGTACTTC CASRVDRVTSYEQYF
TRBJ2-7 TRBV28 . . TGTGCCAGCAGTCTTGACCGGGACATGAGCTCCTACGAGCAGTACTTC CASSLDRDMSSYEQYF
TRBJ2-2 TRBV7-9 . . TGTGCCAGCAGCCCAGGGACTCCACTGCTCACCGGGGAGCTGTTTTTT CASSPGTPLLTGELFF
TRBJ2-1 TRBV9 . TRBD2 TGTGCCAGCAGCGTAGGTATTAGCGGGATGTTAAGCAATGAGCAGTTCTTC CASSVGISGMLSNEQFF
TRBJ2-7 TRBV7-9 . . TGTGCCAGCAGCTCGTCGGGGGTCCGTCACGAGCAGTACTTC CASSSSGVRHEQYF
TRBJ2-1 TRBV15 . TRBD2 TGTGCCACCAGCATCCTCTCCCGGACTAGCGGGAGTGCCAGCCGAGACAATGAGCAGTTCTTC CATSILSRTSGSASRDNEQFF
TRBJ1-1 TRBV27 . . TGTGCCAGCAGTTTAAGGCCCCGCGGCAGCGACACTGAAGCTTTCTTT CASSLRPRGSDTEAFF
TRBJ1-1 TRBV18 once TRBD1 TGTGCCAGCTCACCGGGACAGGGGGCGAACACTGAAGCTTTCTTT CASSPGQGANTEAFF
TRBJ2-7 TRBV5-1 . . TGCGCCAGGCCGGACACCAACTCCTACGAGCAGTACTTC CARPDTNSYEQYF
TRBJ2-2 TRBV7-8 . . TGTGCCAGCAGCGGTAGCCCTCCCACTGGGGGGGAGCTGTTTTTT CASSGSPPTGGELFF
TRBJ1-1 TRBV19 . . TGTGCCAGTAGTATAGGGCAATCACAGGCTTTCTTT CASSIGQSQAFF
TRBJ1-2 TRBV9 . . TGTGCCAGCAGCGTAGCTGCACAGGCCTATGGCTACACCTTC CASSVAAQAYGYTF
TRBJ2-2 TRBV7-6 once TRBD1 TGTGCCAGCAGCATCGTGGCCGGGACAGGGAACACCGGGGAGCTGTTTTTT CASSIVAGTGNTGELFF
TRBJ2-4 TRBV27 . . TGTGCCAGCGGGGGGTCGGCCAAAAACATTCAGTACTTC CASGGSAKNIQYF
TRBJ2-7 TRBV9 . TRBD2 TGTGCCAGCAGCGGGGGACTAGCGGGAGAGTACGAGCAGTACTTC CASSGGLAGEYEQYF
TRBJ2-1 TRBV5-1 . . TGCGCCAGCAGCCGGCAGGGGACCGAAGCTTACAATGAGCAGTTCTTC CASSRQGTEAYNEQFF